This T cell receptor (beta chain) came from a study of human T cells and chemical hapten exposure. About the research overall: The sensitizer, 2% DPC, was used on around 2 cm by around 2 cm of upper inner arm skin.

This clonotype has at least ten counts. The CDR3 is 13 amino acids. Individual cDNA molecules had unique molecular identifiers attached to them by the library. Per the original data handling: Between 23,224 and 690,600 TCRs appeared in each sample, and the median stood at around 92,000. Each CDR3 protein is one row after TCRdb ran MiXCR on the RACE reads. TCRdb's processing, not the authors', yielded these V and J calls. Of approximately 52,000 distinct CDR3 sequences listed, 9.5% to 11% are singletons. Time point specified: patch test 1, 2 weeks after DPC sensitization. Noted treatment: therapeutic diphenylcyclopropenone sensitization with weekly scalp DPC. Someone pulled total RNA out of unfractionated whole blood. Sample donors consisted of patients with alopecia, aged 18 to 70 years, who were suitable for DPC.

V usage is TRBV21-1 and J usage is TRBJ2-1; the D call in the table, TRBD1, was not verified against the DNA. TRBV21-1 is termed a pseudogene. This clonotype was obtained from a woman in her thirties or forties with alopecia areata. Some clones in this sample may be carry-over from other donors' samples. The sample was whole blood, taken in connection with sensitization to the hapten diphenylcyclopropenone (DPC). CDR3: CASSPPGLNEQFF. The DNA of the CDR3 is TGTGCCAGCAGCCCCCCAGGGCTCAATGAGCAGTTCTTC.